Listed below are T cell receptor beta chains from one sample, sequenced in a study of T cell repertoires in aging, cancer and after chemotherapy. One entry per CDR3 protein results from TCRdb running MiXCR on the multiplex PCR reads. The top ten clones hold around 80% of a sample with about 680 distinct CDR3 sequences, more than 30% of them seen once. Sequenced material: blood. The receptors shown here come from a human donor with a blood cancer. The CDR3 runs from the conserved cysteine through the conserved F or W. Each record gives: J gene, D gene, V gene, CDR3 protein. D genes are given only for firm matches.

J: TRBJ2-7; D: NA; V: TRBV18; CDR3: CASSPSGSSVNEQYF
J: TRBJ2-1; D: TRBD2; V: TRBV24-1; CDR3: CATILAVYNEQFF
J: TRBJ1-3; D: TRBD1; V: TRBV5-5; CDR3: CASSLESQGAGNTIYF
J: TRBJ2-6; D: NA; V: TRBV12-3/TRBV12-4; CDR3: CASSQYSGANVLTF
J: TRBJ2-6; D: NA; V: TRBV30; CDR3: CAWSESGANVLTF
J: TRBJ1-1; D: NA; V: TRBV27; CDR3: CASSLDSPREAFF
J: TRBJ1-6; D: TRBD1; V: TRBV27; CDR3: CASRKDRAYNSPLHF
J: TRBJ1-5; D: NA; V: TRBV20-1; CDR3: CSARATSNSNQPQHF
J: TRBJ1-1; D: NA; V: TRBV19; CDR3: CASSIDTQVNTEAFF
J: TRBJ2-7; D: NA; V: TRBV11-1; CDR3: CASSLRRAYEQYF
J: TRBJ1-6; D: NA; V: TRBV27; CDR3: CASSPSQGSYNSPLHF
J: TRBJ1-1; D: TRBD1; V: TRBV19; CDR3: CASRTGQGAGEAFF
J: TRBJ1-3; D: NA; V: TRBV19; CDR3: CASRHSKRSGNTIYF
J: TRBJ2-1; D: TRBD1; V: TRBV6-1; CDR3: CASTGGALNEQFF
J: TRBJ2-3; D: TRBD2; V: TRBV7-9; CDR3: CASRGGTSGTDTQYF
J: TRBJ2-5; D: TRBD1; V: TRBV15; CDR3: CATSRDSQETQYF
J: TRBJ2-3; D: NA; V: TRBV18; CDR3: CASSLKYTDTQYF
J: TRBJ2-4; D: NA; V: TRBV30; CDR3: CAWKSYRRDIQYF
J: TRBJ2-7; D: TRBD1; V: TRBV6-5; CDR3: CASSYSGHGTGAYEQYF